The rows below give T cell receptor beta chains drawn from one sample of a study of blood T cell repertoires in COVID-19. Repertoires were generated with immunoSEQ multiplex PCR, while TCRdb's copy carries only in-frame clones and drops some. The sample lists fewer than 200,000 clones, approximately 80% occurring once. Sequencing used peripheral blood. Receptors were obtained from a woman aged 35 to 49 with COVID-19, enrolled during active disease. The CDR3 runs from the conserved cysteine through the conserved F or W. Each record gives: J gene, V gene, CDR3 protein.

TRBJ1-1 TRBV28 CASTRSHTEAFF
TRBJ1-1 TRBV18 CASSPQRDSEAFF
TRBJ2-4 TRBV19 CATEDRAKAKNIQYF
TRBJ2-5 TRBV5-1 CASSGSSGRKETQYF
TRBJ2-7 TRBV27 CASSSNRVAGNTYEQYF
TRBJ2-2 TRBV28 CATYPGQGTPGELFF
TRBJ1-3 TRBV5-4 CASSRGSPHSGNTIYF
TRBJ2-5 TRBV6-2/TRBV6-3 CASSLALGGTKETQYF
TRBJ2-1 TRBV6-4 CASSEKAGAYNEQFF
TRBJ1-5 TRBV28 CASARQPHQPQHF
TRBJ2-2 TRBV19 CANSAFGQVVTGELFF
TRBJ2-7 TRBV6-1 CASSDLLGGSSYEQYF
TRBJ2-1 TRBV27 CASGLLAGGLNEQFF
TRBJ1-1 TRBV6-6 CASSPNTEAFF
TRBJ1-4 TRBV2 CASSEQATNEKLFF
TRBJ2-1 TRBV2 CASSEAFEQFF
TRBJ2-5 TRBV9 CASSANAGGLETQYF
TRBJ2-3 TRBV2 CASRVTRGDTQYF
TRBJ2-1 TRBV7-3 CASSLSRSSSYNEQFF
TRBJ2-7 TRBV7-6 CASSSRENYEQYF
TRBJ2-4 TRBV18 CASSPTSLGGQGIQYF
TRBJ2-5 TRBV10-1 CASSRTGEETQYF
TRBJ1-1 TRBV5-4 CASSMGRDGTEAFF
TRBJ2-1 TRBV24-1 CATSDLGLAGGQSSYNEQFF
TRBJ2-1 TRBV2 CASSYLAATQFF
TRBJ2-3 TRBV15 CATSSPGGVRTDTQYF
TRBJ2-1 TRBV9 CASSARPLAYNEQFF
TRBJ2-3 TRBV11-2 CASSSPLLAGGTDTQYF
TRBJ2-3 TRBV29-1 CSVSRGRADTQYF
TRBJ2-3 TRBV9 CASSVAGAGPTDTQYF
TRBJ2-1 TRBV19 CASSAIREDYNEQFF
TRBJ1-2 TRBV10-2 CAIWTGDGYTF
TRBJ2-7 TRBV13 CASSWDRGNEQYF